This T cell receptor beta chain is drawn from a study of regulatory T cells. The study, taken as a whole, reports: In CD3G-deficient patients, conventional CD4+ T cells were enriched for hydrophobic CDR3 residues at positions 6 and 7. In patients, unique TRB V-J pairs were restricted and V/J usage skewed, especially in Tregs.

On this clone itself: Antigen specificity is unknown.

Every patient with CD3G deficiency had evidence of autoimmunity. At testing, patients were 2 to 39 years old, with reduced naive and increased memory T-cell proportions. CD4+ T cells were divided by sorting: CD25-high CD127-low Tregs, CD25-low CD127-high conventional cells. Deletions cut 4 bases from V and 1 base from J, with 4 bases between. The CDR3 runs to 12 residues. Germline V lookup: CDR1 KGHSH, CDR2 LQKENI. Primers: 52 TRBV forward and 13 TRBJ reverse. TCRdb's table, derived via immunoSEQ multiplex PCR, lists solely in-frame clones and lacks some. The sample includes more than 15,000 clones, around 83% of them seen just once.

J is TRBJ1-1 and V is TRBV18, with no clear D. This clonotype originated in a young adult with CD3G deficiency. Input material: conventional CD4+ T cells sorted from blood. The CDR3 nucleotides read TGTGCCAGCTCACAACCGAACACTGAAGCTTTCTTT. Amino acid sequence: CASSQPNTEAFF.